The 20 T cell receptor beta chains below all came from one sample that was sequenced in a study of cytomegalovirus exposure and HLA in healthy donors. The PCR contained 60 Vbeta and 13 Jbeta primers. Profiled with immunoSEQ multiplex PCR; TCRdb holds only in-frame clones, not every one. This sample has roughly 150,000 clones, with about three quarters found just once. The specimen was PBMCs. The receptors stem from a male donor in good health and CMV-seronegative.

V usage is TRBV6-5 and J usage is TRBJ2-1; 8 nucleotides align to TRBD1. CDR3 length equals 14 residues. After removal of 4 bases from V and 8 bases from J, the junction contained 7 bases not matched to a gene. Germline values: CDR1 MNHEY, CDR2 SVGAGI. In DNA, the CDR3 is TGTGCCAGCAGTTCCGGACAGGGATGGGATGAGCAGTTCTTC. Translation: CASSSGQGWDEQFF.

This clone has a handful of counts. V is TRBV25-1 and J is TRBJ2-7; tentative D call: TRBD1 (6 bases). V lost 5 bases and J lost 0, with 14 bases in between. CDR3 size: 15 residues. CDR1 and CDR2 from the germline V gene are MGHDK and SYGVNS. The CDR3 here is CASSPGHIYSYEQYF. CDR3 nucleotides: TGTGCCAGCAGTCCGGGACATATTTACTCCTACGAGCAGTACTTC.

The chain joins TRBV14 to TRBJ1-2, with a possible D match to TRBD1 (5 bases). Trimming shortened V by 3 bases and J by 1 base, and 6 bases separated the two germline ends. The CDR3 extends over 13 amino acids. Germline values: CDR1 SGHDN, CDR2 FVKESK. CDR3 sequence (DNA): TGTGCCAGCAGCCAGACAGATAACTATGGCTACACCTTC. The encoded protein is CASSQTDNYGYTF.

This clone was counted once. V usage is TRBV18 and J usage is TRBJ1-1; 7 bases match TRBD1. This CDR3 is 14 amino acids long. CDR1 is KGHSH, CDR2 LQKENI, per germline. Unmatched junction bases numbered 6, after V lost 1 base and J lost 7 bases. This CDR3 is CASSPLHGDSEAFF. In DNA, the CDR3 is TGTGCCAGCTCACCACTCCACGGGGACAGTGAAGCTTTCTTT.

As concerns this clone: Other DNA sequences of this sample code for an identical CDR3. The rearrangement joins TRBV9 to TRBJ2-7; 7 positions agree with TRBD2. This CDR3 has 14 residues. The germline V gene encodes CDR1 SGDLS and CDR2 YYNGEE. V was clipped by 3 bases and J by 2 bases; unmatched bases: 5. The CDR3 is CASSGGLAAYEQYF. Written as DNA, the CDR3 is TGTGCCAGCAGCGGAGGGCTAGCGGCCTACGAGCAGTACTTC.

The V gene is TRBV19, the J gene TRBJ1-2, with D maybe TRBD1 (6 bases). The CDR3 is made up of 14 amino acids. V was clipped by 4 bases and J by 7 bases, with 16 bases between them. Germline CDR1 LNHDA, CDR2 SQIVND (reference sequence). The CDR3 bases are TGTGCCAGTAGTACGCAAACAGGGTTGGCTGGCTACACCTTC. It translates to CASSTQTGLAGYTF.

Comments on this clone: The germline gene is not matched at one end of the junction; a read error may be the cause. The genes are TRBV6-1 and TRBJ2-3; TRBD1 matches 9 bases. The CDR3 is made up of 14 amino acids. Germline V gene lookup returns CDR1 MNHNS and CDR2 SASEGT. CDR3 DNA: TGTGCCAGCAGTTTGGACAGGGGCACAGGTACGCAGTATTTT. It encodes CASSLDRGTGTQYF.

The gene calls are TRBV7-6 and TRBJ2-2, with 7 bases matching TRBD2. Germline V gives CDR1 SGHVS, CDR2 FNYEAQ. With 5 bases clipped from V and 0 bases from J, the junction kept 15 bases outside the gene matches. The CDR3 extends over 19 amino acids. The CDR3 DNA reads TGTGCCAGCAGCCGAACCGATTATAGCGGGCCCTCGAACACCGGGGAGCTGTTTTTT. Translation: CASSRTDYSGPSNTGELFF.

The gene calls are TRBV19 and TRBJ2-1; 7 bases agree with TRBD1. The CDR3 is 16 residues long. V lost 3 bases to trimming and J lost 7 bases; unmatched junction nucleotides: 12. Germline lookup yields CDR1 LNHDA and CDR2 SQIVND (reference sequence). The CDR3, as DNA: TGTGCCAGTAGTATTGGTAGGGGGCGCCTGGGTAATGAGCAGTTCTTC. It yields the protein CASSIGRGRLGNEQFF.

The chain has TRBV19 and TRBJ2-1; a possible D gene is TRBD1 (5 bases). Germline V lookup: CDR1 LNHDA, CDR2 SQIVND (reference sequence). CDR3 length equals 15 residues. The V end lost 6 bases, the J end lost 4 bases, and 16 bases lay between the germline ends. CDR3 loop: CASRAWSGQYNEQFF. CDR3 nucleotides: TGTGCCAGTAGAGCTTGGTCAGGGCAATACAATGAGCAGTTCTTC. The full variable domain, its missing parts supplied by reference TRBV19 and TRBJ2-1, is DGGITQSPKYLFRKEGQNVTLSCEQNLNHDAMYWYRQDPGQGLRLIYYSQIVNDFQKGDIAEGYSVSREKKESFPLTVTSAQKNPTAFYLCASRAWSGQYNEQFFGPGTRLTVL.

The CDR3 region is CASRLQGYEQYF. CDR3 sequence (DNA): TGTGCCAGCAGGCTACAGGGATACGAGCAGTACTTC. The chain combines TRBV6-1 with TRBJ2-7; a weak D match, TRBD1 (6 bases). Germline V gene data show CDR1 as MNHNS and CDR2 as SASEGT. The CDR3 contains 12 residues. The germline V and J ends were trimmed by 6 bases and 4 bases, with 10 bases remaining between them.

This clone was found a few times. The V gene is TRBV4-2, the J gene TRBJ2-5; 11 nucleotides align to TRBD2. V shed 0 bases, J shed 4 bases, and the junction held 10 bases outside the gene matches. The CDR3 has 18 amino acids. CDR1 is LGHNA and CDR2 is YNFKEQ in the germline V gene. This CDR3 reads CASSQDLAGGRGVETQYF. The CDR3 DNA is TGTGCCAGCAGCCAAGATCTAGCGGGGGGTAGAGGGGTAGAGACCCAGTACTTC.

The gene calls are TRBV5-5 and TRBJ2-7; D is undetermined. V was shortened by 4 bases and J by 0 bases, with 14 bases between the two germline ends. The CDR3 spans 15 residues. Per the germline V gene, CDR1 is SGHKS and CDR2 is YYEKEE (reference sequence). CDR3: CASSMSPLRSYEQYF. DNA of the CDR3: TGTGCCAGCAGCATGAGTCCCTTACGCTCCTACGAGCAGTACTTC.

The chain employs TRBV7-8 and TRBJ1-4; TRBD1 matches at 9 bases. The ends lost 1 base at V and 8 bases at J; junction bases unmatched: 5. The CDR3 loop spans 15 amino acids. The germline V gene encodes CDR1 SGHVS and CDR2 FQNEAQ. The DNA of the CDR3 is TGTGCCAGCAGCTTAGTGGACAGGGGAGCGGAAAAACTGTTTTTT. It specifies CASSLVDRGAEKLFF.

The V gene is TRBV5-6, the J gene TRBJ1-2; 9 nucleotides line up with TRBD1. Unmatched junction bases numbered 4, after V lost 0 bases and J lost 4 bases. Germline values: CDR1 SGHDT, CDR2 YYEEEE. This CDR3 region has 15 residues. In DNA, the CDR3 is TGTGCCAGCAGCTTGGGGACAGGGGACGCCTATGGCTACACCTTC. As protein: CASSLGTGDAYGYTF.

The rearrangement joins TRBV11-1 to TRBJ2-7, with D tentatively TRBD1 (6 bases). Per germline, CDR1 SGHAT and CDR2 FQDESV (reference sequence). This CDR3 has 15 residues. Trimming stripped 5 bases from V and 2 bases from J, with 16 bases between. CDR3 bases: TGTGCCAGCAGCCTGAACCGGGACAAACCCTACGAGCAGTACTTC. Its translation: CASSLNRDKPYEQYF.

V and J are TRBV5-1 and TRBJ2-7; maybe TRBD2 (5 bases). The CDR3 consists of 15 residues. CDR1 and CDR2 (germline): SGHRS, YFSETQ. The V and J ends lost 0 bases and 1 base respectively, with 11 bases between them. For the CDR3, the DNA is TGCGCCAGCAGCTTGGTGGACCGGGGATCCTACGAGCAGTACTTC. This codes for CASSLVDRGSYEQYF. The full variable domain, rest sourced from reference TRBV5-1 and TRBJ2-7, is KAGVTQTPRYLIKTRGQQVTLSCSPISGHRSVSWYQQTPGQGLQFLFEYFSETQRNKGNFPGRFSGRQFSNSRSEMNVSTLELGDSALYLCASSLVDRGSYEQYFGPGTRLTVT.

The rearrangement uses TRBV29-1 and TRBJ1-1; D not resolved. The V gene's germline CDR1 is SQVTM and CDR2 ANQGSEA. V was shortened by 5 bases and J by 0 bases, with 16 bases between the two germline ends. The CDR3 spans 15 residues. CDR3 residues: CSVNPRELMNTEAFF. The CDR3 nucleotides are TGCAGCGTTAACCCACGGGAGCTCATGAACACTGAAGCTTTCTTT.

This chain joins TRBV7-9 and TRBJ1-1; D gene uncertain. Trimming stripped 1 base from V and 1 base from J, with 7 bases between. The V gene's germline CDR1 is SEHNR and CDR2 FQNEAQ (reference sequence). The length of the CDR3 is 14 residues. The chain's CDR3 is CASSLGSTNTEAFF. The CDR3 coding sequence is TGTGCCAGCAGCTTAGGTAGCACGAACACTGAAGCTTTCTTT.

The table lists this clone with a few counts. This rearrangement joins TRBV6-5 to TRBJ2-7; TRBD2 agrees at 7 bases. With V trimmed by 6 bases and J by 4 bases, 9 bases remained unmatched. There are 14 residues in the CDR3. Germline values: CDR1 MNHEY, CDR2 SVGAGI. The CDR3 DNA follows: TGTGCCAGCAGCCGGACGGCGGGAGAGTACGAGCAGTACTTC. This encodes CASSRTAGEYEQYF.